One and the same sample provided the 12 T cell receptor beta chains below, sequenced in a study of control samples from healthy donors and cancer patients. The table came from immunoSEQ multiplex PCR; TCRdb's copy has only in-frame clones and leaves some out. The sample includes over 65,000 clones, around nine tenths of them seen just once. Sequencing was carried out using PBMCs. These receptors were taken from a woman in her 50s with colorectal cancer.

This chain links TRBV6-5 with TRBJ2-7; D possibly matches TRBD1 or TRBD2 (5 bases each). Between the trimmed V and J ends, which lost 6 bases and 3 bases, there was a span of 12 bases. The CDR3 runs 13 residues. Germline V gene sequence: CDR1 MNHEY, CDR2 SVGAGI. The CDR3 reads CASSGDPLYEQYV. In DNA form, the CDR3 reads TGTGCCAGCAGCGGGGACCCTCTCTACGAGCAGTACGTC.

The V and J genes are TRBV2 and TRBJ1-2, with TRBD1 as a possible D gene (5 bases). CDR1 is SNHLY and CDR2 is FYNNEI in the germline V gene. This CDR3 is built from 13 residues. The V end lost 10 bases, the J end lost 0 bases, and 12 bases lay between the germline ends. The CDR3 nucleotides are TGTGCCATCACGACAGATACTAACTATGGCTACACCTTC. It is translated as CAITTDTNYGYTF.

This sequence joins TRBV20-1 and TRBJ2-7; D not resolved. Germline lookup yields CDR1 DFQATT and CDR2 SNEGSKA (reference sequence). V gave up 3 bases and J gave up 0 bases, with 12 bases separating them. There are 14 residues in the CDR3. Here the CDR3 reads CSASPLLSSYEQYV. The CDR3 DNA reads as TGCAGTGCTAGTCCCCTACTGAGCTCCTACGAGCAGTACGTC.

CDR3 in amino acids: CASSLGGLGEKLFF. In DNA form, the CDR3 reads TGCGCCAGCAGCTTGGGAGGGCTCGGGGAAAAACTGTTTTTT. The V call is TRBV5-1, the J call TRBJ1-4; D is unclear. Germline CDR1 SGHRS, CDR2 YFSETQ. The CDR3 runs 14 residues. V shed 0 bases and J shed 8 bases, with 11 bases lying between them. Full variable domain (remainder filled in from reference TRBV5-1 and TRBJ1-4): KAGVTQTPRYLIKTRGQQVTLSCSPISGHRSVSWYQQTPGQGLQFLFEYFSETQRNKGNFPGRFSGRQFSNSRSEMNVSTLELGDSALYLCASSLGGLGEKLFFGSGTQLSVL.

The CDR3 coding sequence is TGCAGTGCTAGTCCCCACGCGGGCGATGGCTACACCTTC. Protein sequence: CSASPHAGDGYTF. The J gene is TRBJ1-2, the V gene TRBV20-1; D is unresolved. Trimming left V 3 bases short and J 6 bases short, with 14 bases between. CDR3 length equals 13 residues. The V gene's germline CDR1 is DFQATT and CDR2 SNEGSKA (reference sequence).

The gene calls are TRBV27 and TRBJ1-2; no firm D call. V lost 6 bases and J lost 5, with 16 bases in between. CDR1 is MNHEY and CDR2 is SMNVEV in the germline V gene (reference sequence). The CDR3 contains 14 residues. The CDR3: CASRPSSKTYGYTF. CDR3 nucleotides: TGTGCCAGCAGGCCCAGCTCGAAGACTTATGGCTACACCTTC.

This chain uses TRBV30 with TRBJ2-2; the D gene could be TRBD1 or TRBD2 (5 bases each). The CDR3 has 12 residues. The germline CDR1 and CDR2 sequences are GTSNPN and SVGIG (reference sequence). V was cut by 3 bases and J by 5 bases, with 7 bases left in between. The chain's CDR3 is CAWREGTGELFF. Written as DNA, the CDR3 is TGTGCCTGGAGAGAGGGGACCGGGGAGCTGTTTTTT. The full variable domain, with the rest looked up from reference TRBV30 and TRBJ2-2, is SQTIHQWPATLVQPVGSPLSLECTVEGTSNPNLYWYRQAAGRGLQLLFYSVGIGQISSEVPQNLSASRPQDRQFILSSKKLLLSDSGFYLCAWREGTGELFFGEGSRLTVL.

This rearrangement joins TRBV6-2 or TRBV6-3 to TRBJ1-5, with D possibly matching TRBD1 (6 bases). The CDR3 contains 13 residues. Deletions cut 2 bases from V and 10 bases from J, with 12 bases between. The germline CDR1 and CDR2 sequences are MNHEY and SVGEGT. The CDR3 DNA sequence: TGTGCCAGCAGTTACGACAGGTTACTACCCCAGCATTTT. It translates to CASSYDRLLPQHF.

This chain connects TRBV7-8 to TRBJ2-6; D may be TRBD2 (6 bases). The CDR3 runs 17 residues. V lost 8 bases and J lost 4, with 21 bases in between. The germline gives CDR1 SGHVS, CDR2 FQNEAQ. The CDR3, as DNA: TGTGCCAGCGCCTTTATCCGTTCGGGGGTCGGGGCCAACGTCCTGACTTTC. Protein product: CASAFIRSGVGANVLTF. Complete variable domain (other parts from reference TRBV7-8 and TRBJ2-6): GAGVSQSPRYKVAKRGQDVALRCDPISGHVSLFWYQQALGQGPEFLTYFQNEAQLDKSGLPSDRFFAERPEGSVSTLKIQRTQQEDSAVYLCASAFIRSGVGANVLTFGAGSRLTVL.

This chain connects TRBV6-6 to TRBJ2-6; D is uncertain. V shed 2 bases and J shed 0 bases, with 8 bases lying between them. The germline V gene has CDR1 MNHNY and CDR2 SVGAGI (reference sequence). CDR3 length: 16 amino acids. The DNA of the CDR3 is TGTGCCAGCAGTTACCTTCGTGTCTCTGGGGCCAACGTCCTGACTTTC. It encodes CASSYLRVSGANVLTF.

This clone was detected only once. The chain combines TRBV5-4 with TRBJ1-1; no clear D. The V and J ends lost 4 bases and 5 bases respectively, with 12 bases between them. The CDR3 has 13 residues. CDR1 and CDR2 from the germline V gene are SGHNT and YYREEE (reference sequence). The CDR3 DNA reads TGTGCCAGCAGCCTGGCGGGGAGAACTGAAGCTTTCTTT. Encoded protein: CASSLAGRTEAFF.

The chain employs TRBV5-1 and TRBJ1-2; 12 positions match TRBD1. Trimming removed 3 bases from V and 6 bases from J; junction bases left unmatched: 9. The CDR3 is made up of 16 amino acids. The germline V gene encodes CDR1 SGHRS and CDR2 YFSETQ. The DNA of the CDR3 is TGCGCCAGCAGCTCGACCGGGACAGGGGGCGGGGATGGCTACACCTTC. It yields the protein CASSSTGTGGGDGYTF.